This T cell receptor (beta chain) stems from a study of memory CD4+ T cells and cytomegalovirus serostatus. The sort gate was single viable CD3+CD4+CD8-CD45RO+ cells for memory CD4+ T cells. To note about this clone: As yet, its antigen is unknown.

The V gene lost 2 bases and the J gene lost 7 bases, with 11 bases spanning the gap. The CDR3 totals 12 residues. Germline CDR1 and CDR2: GTSNPN and SVGIG (reference sequence). Study results and caveats: Suggested: most of the CMV-linked TCR signature lies in CD4+ memory cells. CMV serostatus prediction reached median AUC about 0.95, or 0.9 with US-trained model.

Original data processing: Out-of-frame sequences were removed, leaving around 2,000,000 distinct TCRbeta sequences. This table comes from immunoSEQ multiplex PCR, and its TCRdb copy is limited to in-frame clones, with some not included. The V and J calls and clone size come from that table; D and trimming were worked out from the DNA. The repertoire has 45,000 to 65,000 clones, about 80% of them found once; the top ten carry around 1.5%. Sequencing input: memory CD4+ T cells from blood. The J gene is TRBJ1-2, the V gene TRBV30, with D tentatively TRBD1 (5 bases). This TCR came from an adult in good health and CMV-seropositive. The CDR3 region has the DNA TGTGCCTGGAGTTGGCAGGGCGTTGGCTACACCTTC. Translation gives CAWSWQGVGYTF.